These 15 T cell receptor beta chains were all obtained from the same sample, sequenced in a study of blood T cell repertoires in COVID-19. Here immunoSEQ multiplex PCR was the method, and the copy in TCRdb shows in-frame clones only, minus some. The sample holds about 64,000 clones, roughly 80% seen once. The sample consisted of peripheral blood. The origin of the receptors is a man between 60 and 75 years old with COVID-19, enrolled during active disease.

The rearrangement links TRBV28 to TRBJ2-7, with D perhaps TRBD2 (5 bases). V lost 2 bases to trimming and J lost 3 bases, with 14 bases between them. Germline V gene lookup returns CDR1 MDHEN and CDR2 SYDVKM. The CDR3 covers 15 residues. CDR3 bases: TGTGCCAGCAGTTTAGGACGGACTGGGGACTACGAGCAGTACTTC. It translates to CASSLGRTGDYEQYF.

V and J are TRBV19 and TRBJ2-1, with TRBD1 identical over 11 bases. V lost 5 bases and J lost 10; bases outside the gene matches: 4. The germline CDR1 and CDR2 sequences are LNHDA and SQIVND (reference sequence). The CDR3 has 13 amino acids. CDR3 in amino acids: CASSPDRGLEQFF. CDR3 DNA sequence: TGTGCCAGTAGTCCGGACAGGGGGCTCGAGCAGTTCTTC.

The rearrangement joins TRBV5-1 to TRBJ2-5, with 8 bases matching TRBD2. CDR3 length: 15 amino acids. CDR1 SGHRS and CDR2 YFSETQ come from the germline V gene. J was trimmed by 5 bases and V by 3 bases; bases with no gene match: 9. CDR3 DNA: TGCGCCAGCAGCTCCGCCGGGACTAGGGGGGAGACCCAGTACTTC. It yields the protein CASSSAGTRGETQYF.

The chain links TRBV18 to TRBJ2-7, with 7 bases identical to TRBD2. Germline CDR1 is KGHSH and CDR2 is LQKENI. The length of the CDR3 is 15 residues. V dropped 4 bases and J dropped 2; count of bases not matched to a gene: 8. The CDR3 region is CASSLSGTIPYEQYF. In nucleotides, the CDR3 is TGTGCCAGCTCACTATCGGGGACTATACCCTACGAGCAGTACTTC.

This chain uses TRBV9 with TRBJ2-7; 7 bases are shared with TRBD2. Germline CDR1 and CDR2: SGDLS and YYNGEE. Trimming took 4 bases from V and 0 from J; bases not matched to a gene: 7. The CDR3 contains 15 residues. Here the CDR3 DNA reads TGTGCCAGCAGCCCTGCCGGGGGGAGCTCCTACGAGCAGTACTTC. Encoded protein: CASSPAGGSSYEQYF. The full variable domain, completed using reference TRBV9 and TRBJ2-7, is DSGVTQTPKHLITATGQRVTLRCSPRSGDLSVYWYQQSLDQGLQFLIQYYNGEERAKGNILERFSAQQFPDLHSELNLSSLELGDSALYFCASSPAGGSSYEQYFGPGTRLTVT.

This chain connects TRBV12-3 or TRBV12-4 to TRBJ1-1, with a weak D call TRBD1 (6 bases). V gave up 6 bases and J gave up 4 bases, with 12 bases separating them. The CDR3 spans 13 residues. Here the CDR3 reads CASRAGGPTEAFF. CDR3 nucleotides: TGTGCCAGCAGGGCGGGGGGGCCCACTGAAGCTTTCTTT.

This clone has a handful of counts. V and J are TRBV11-2 and TRBJ2-7, with 8 bases identical to TRBD2. CDR1 is SGHAT, CDR2 FQNNGV, per germline. The V and J ends lost 3 bases and 2 bases, in that order; junction bases with no gene match: 6. CDR3 length: 15 amino acids. The CDR3 region has the DNA TGTGCCAGCAGCTTGCTTGCGGGGGGTGCCTACGAGCAGTACTTC. Translated: CASSLLAGGAYEQYF.

CDR3 in DNA: TGTGCCTGGAGTGGGTTTGGCGATACGCAGTATTTT. This gives the protein CAWSGFGDTQYF. The chain combines TRBV30 with TRBJ2-3; D gene uncertain. CDR3 length equals 12 residues. Germline V gives CDR1 GTSNPN, CDR2 SVGIG (reference sequence). V was trimmed by 1 base and J by 6 bases, leaving 8 bases between them.

This clone turned up a few times. This chain joins TRBV28 and TRBJ2-1, with TRBD1 identical over 7 bases. The CDR3 runs to 15 residues. Germline CDR1 is MDHEN and CDR2 is SYDVKM. V lost 5 bases, J lost 5 bases, and 9 bases stayed unmatched. The CDR3 DNA follows: TGTGCCAGCAGTGGGACAGCCGGGGCCCACAATGAGCAGTTCTTC. Translating gives CASSGTAGAHNEQFF.

The V gene is TRBV2, the J gene TRBJ1-1; D remains ambiguous. The V and J ends lost 6 bases and 3 bases respectively, with 8 bases between them. CDR3 length: 12 residues. CDR1 and CDR2 (germline): SNHLY, FYNNEI. The CDR3 here is CASRTRYTEAFF. The CDR3, as DNA: TGTGCCAGCAGGACAAGATACACTGAAGCTTTCTTT. The full variable domain, with the rest looked up from reference TRBV2 and TRBJ1-1, is EPEVTQTPSHQVTQMGQEVILRCVPISNHLYFYWYRQILGQKVEFLVSFYNNEISEKSEIFDDQFSVERPDGSNFTLKIRSTKLEDSAMYFCASRTRYTEAFFGQGTRLTVV.

The chain employs TRBV29-1 and TRBJ1-1; no clear D. Trimming took off 7 bases at V and 3 bases at J, with 9 bases between the two ends. CDR3 length: 11 amino acids. Germline-derived CDR1 and CDR2 are SQVTM and ANQGSEA. The CDR3 nucleotides read TGCAGCGGGCTTCGGGACACTGAAGCTTTCTTT. It specifies CSGLRDTEAFF. The full variable domain, its missing parts supplied by reference TRBV29-1 and TRBJ1-1, is SAVISQKPSRDICQRGTSLTIQCQVDSQVTMMFWYRQQPGQSLTLIATANQGSEATYESGFVIDKFPISRPNLTFSTLTVSNMSPEDSSIYLCSGLRDTEAFFGQGTRLTVV.

V is TRBV3-1 (or the pseudogene TRBV3-2) and J is TRBJ2-1; D remains unclear. CDR3 length: 16 amino acids. Trimming shortened V by 0 bases and J by 0 bases, and 9 bases separated the two germline ends. Looked up from germline, CDR1 is LGHDT and CDR2 is YNNKEL (reference sequence). CDR3 nucleotides: TGTGCCAGCAGCCAAGAACTGAGAATCTCCTACAATGAGCAGTTCTTC. Translation: CASSQELRISYNEQFF.

The genes are TRBV9 and TRBJ2-5; 11 bases match TRBD2. Trimming took 4 bases from V and 2 from J; bases not matched to a gene: 7. The CDR3 covers 16 residues. Germline lookup yields CDR1 SGDLS and CDR2 YYNGEE. In nucleotides, the CDR3 is TGTGCCAGCAGCCCAGCGGCTAGCGGGGGGCAAGAGACCCAGTACTTC. Amino acid sequence: CASSPAASGGQETQYF.

This clone was found once. The chain is built from TRBV27 and TRBJ2-1; TRBD2 might be the D (5 bases). The CDR3 sequence is 14 residues long. Trimming shortened V by 3 bases and J by 6 bases, and 12 bases separated the two germline ends. Germline V gene sequence: CDR1 MNHEY, CDR2 SMNVEV (reference sequence). The CDR3 sequence is CASSLGGYFNEQFF. The CDR3 DNA reads TGTGCCAGCAGTTTGGGCGGGTATTTCAATGAGCAGTTCTTC.

This clone has only one observation. The gene calls are TRBV7-9 and TRBJ2-1, with a weak D call TRBD2 (6 bases). Trimming took off 1 base at V and 15 bases at J, with 16 bases between the two ends. CDR1 and CDR2 from the germline V gene are SEHNR and FQNEAQ (reference sequence). CDR3 length: 13 amino acids. The CDR3 bases are TGTGCCAGCAGCTTAGGAGACTACGGGGGTCGGTTCTTC. Translating gives CASSLGDYGGRFF.